A selection of T cell receptor beta chains follows, all from one sample in a study of Tregs in tolerant kidney transplant recipients. No cognate antigen is known for these TCRs. Generated by immunoSEQ multiplex PCR, the TCRdb table keeps only in-frame clones and is missing some. The data show around 9,700 clones, about 90% seen once. The input for sequencing was Tregs from blood cultured with allogeneic cells, taken before the transplant. Every receptor here comes from a human patient who received a combined kidney and bone marrow transplant. The CDR3 runs from the conserved cysteine through the conserved F or W. Fields, in order: V gene, clone size, D gene, J gene, CDR3 DNA, CDR3 protein. The D gene is left open where the match is weak. Rows may omit the clone size; those that give it use once, few, many or a size class.

TRBV7-6	NA	NA	TRBJ2-5	TGTGCCAGCAGCTCCGGACAGCTTGGGACTCCGGGGACCCAGTACTTC	CASSSGQLGTPGTQYF
TRBV18	NA	NA	TRBJ1-6	TGTGCCAGCTCGGCGGGTTTCGGTAATTCACCCCTCCACTTT	CASSAGFGNSPLHF
TRBV6-5	NA	NA	TRBJ1-2	TGTGCCAGCAGTTACAGGGCAGGGACAAATGGCTACACCTTC	CASSYRAGTNGYTF
TRBV7-8	NA	NA	TRBJ2-2	TGTGCCAGCAGCTTTGCTGACACCGGGGAGCTGTTTTTT	CASSFADTGELFF
TRBV28	NA	NA	TRBJ1-1	TGTGCCAGCAGTTCATGGTCCGAAGCTTTCTTT	CASSSWSEAFF
TRBV6-5	NA	NA	TRBJ2-3	TGTGCCAGCAGTTACGGATACGGGGGTTTAGATACGCAGTATTTT	CASSYGYGGLDTQYF
TRBV27	NA	NA	TRBJ1-4	TGTGCCAGCAGTTTATTGGGGACTAATGAAAAACTGTTTTTT	CASSLLGTNEKLFF
TRBV27	NA	NA	TRBJ1-2	TGTGCCAGCAGTTCCAACGCTTACTATGGCTACACCTTC	CASSSNAYYGYTF
TRBV7-2	once	NA	TRBJ2-5	TGTGCCAGCAGCTTTTATCCCTACCAAGAGACCCAGTACTTC	CASSFYPYQETQYF
TRBV11-2	NA	NA	TRBJ2-7	TGTGCCAGCAGCGACCTGGGACGGACCTACGAGCAGTACTTC	CASSDLGRTYEQYF
TRBV6-6	once	TRBD1	TRBJ1-2	TGTGCCAGCACCAAGGGGGGACAGGGGGCCTATGGCTACACCTTC	CASTKGGQGAYGYTF
TRBV19	NA	TRBD2	TRBJ2-7	TGTGCCAGTAGTATCGACGGGGGGAGATACTCCGAGCAGTACTTC	CASSIDGGRYSEQYF
TRBV7-6	NA	TRBD2	TRBJ2-1	TGTGCCAGCAGCTTAATGGGACTAAAGTATCCCCCGCCTAATGAGCAGTTCTTC	CASSLMGLKYPPPNEQFF
TRBV6-5	NA	NA	TRBJ1-1	TGTGCCAGCAGGTTCACAGGGATTACTGAAGCTTTCTTT	CASRFTGITEAFF
TRBV4-3	NA	TRBD1	TRBJ1-6	TGCGCCAGCAGCCAAGACCCGGACAGGGGGAGTTCACCCCTCCACTTT	CASSQDPDRGSSPLHF
TRBV18	NA	TRBD1	TRBJ1-4	TGTGCCAGCTCGACCGGGACAGCAACTAATGAAAAACTGTTTTTT	CASSTGTATNEKLFF
TRBV2	NA	NA	TRBJ1-6	TGTGCCAGCCGTCGGTATCAATCACCCCTCCACTTT	CASRRYQSPLHF
TRBV10-3	NA	TRBD1	TRBJ2-1	TGTGCCATCAGTGGGACAGGGGTCAATGAGCAGTTCTTC	CAISGTGVNEQFF
TRBV28	NA	NA	TRBJ1-5	TGTGCCAGCAGTTTGTCTGGGCACCAGCATTTT	CASSLSGHQHF
TRBV15	NA	NA	TRBJ1-5	TGTGCCACCAGCAATCGACGCGCTGATAATCAGCCCCAGCATTTT	CATSNRRADNQPQHF